Included here is one T cell receptor beta chain sequence, with context. Its specificity is not known. From germline, CDR1 is SGHRS and CDR2 YFSETQ. The V and J ends lost 0 bases and 0 bases respectively, with 10 bases between them. The CDR3 has 16 amino acids. Sequencing was performed with immunoSEQ multiplex PCR; in TCRdb, only in-frame clones are kept and a portion is missing. Here the sample spans 40,000 or so clones, about 82% being singletons. This sample was included in a study of OX40 agonist ivuxolimab in advanced cancers. Study overall: Three patients, one with hepatocellular carcinoma and two with cutaneous melanoma, achieved partial responses.

Study results and caveats: Several nonresponders also turned out to have low normalized T-cell clonal expansion.

Sampling times: baseline, cycle 4 day 1, cycle 7 day 1. The receptor's source is an adult with an advanced solid tumor such as melanoma, head and neck, liver or kidney cancer. This chain joins TRBV5-1 and TRBJ1-3, with D perhaps matching TRBD1 (5 bases). This sample comprised CD4+ or CD8+ T cells sorted from blood, obtained in a trial of the OX40 agonist ivuxolimab. CDR3 sequence: CASSLEGPISGNTIYF. CDR3 bases: TGCGCCAGCAGCTTGGAGGGACCTATCTCTGGAAACACCATATATTTT.